This T cell receptor (beta chain) was documented in a study of T cell repertoires in cytomegalovirus infection. As for the study in general: CMV infection and matching HLA type were both indicated by public TCR beta signatures.

V was shortened by 5 bases and J by 2 bases, with 14 bases between the two germline ends. The CDR3 loop spans 15 amino acids. The germline V gene has CDR1 SGHRS and CDR2 YFSETQ. Study outcomes and limitations: Clonotypes of TCR beta that were HLA-C-restricted and CMV-specific dominated the ex vivo response. The cumulative frequency of public TCR beta families distinguished individuals who carried CMV together with the relevant HLA.

This clonotype was recorded a few times. Its antigen is not known. Using its own MiXCR run on the reads, TCRdb lists one record per CDR3 protein. The sample has 450,000 to 600,000 distinct CDR3 sequences; approximately 11% are singletons. This chain connects TRBV5-1 to TRBJ1-3; D perhaps matches TRBD1 (6 bases). Sequencing was performed on PBMCs. The source of this sequence is a human donor in good health (CMV status not recorded). Some clones in this sample may be carry-over from other donors' samples. For the CDR3, the DNA is TGCGCCAGCAGAGCTACTACAGGGCCTGGAAACACCATATATTTT. This translates into CASRATTGPGNTIYF.